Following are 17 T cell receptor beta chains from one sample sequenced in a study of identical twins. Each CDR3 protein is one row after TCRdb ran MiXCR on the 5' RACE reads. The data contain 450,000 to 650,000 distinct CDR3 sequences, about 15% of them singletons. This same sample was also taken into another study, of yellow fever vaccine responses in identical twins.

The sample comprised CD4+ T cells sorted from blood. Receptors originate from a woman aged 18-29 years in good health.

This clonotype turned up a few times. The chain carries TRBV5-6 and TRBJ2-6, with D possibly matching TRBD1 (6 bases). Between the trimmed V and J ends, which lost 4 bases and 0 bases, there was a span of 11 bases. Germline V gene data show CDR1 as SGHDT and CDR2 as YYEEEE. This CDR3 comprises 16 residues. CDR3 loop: CASSLDSVSGANVLTF. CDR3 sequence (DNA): TGTGCCAGCAGCCTGGACAGCGTCTCTGGGGCCAACGTCCTGACTTTC.

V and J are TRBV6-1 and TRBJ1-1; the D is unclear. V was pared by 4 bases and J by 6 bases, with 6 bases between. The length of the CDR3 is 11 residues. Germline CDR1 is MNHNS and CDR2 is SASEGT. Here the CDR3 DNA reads TGTGCCAGCAGTGTGAAATCTGAAGCTTTCTTT. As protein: CASSVKSEAFF.

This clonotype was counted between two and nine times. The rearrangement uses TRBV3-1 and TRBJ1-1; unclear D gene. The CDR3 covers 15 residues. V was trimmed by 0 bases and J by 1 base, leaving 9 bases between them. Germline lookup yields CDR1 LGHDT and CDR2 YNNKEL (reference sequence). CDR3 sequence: CASSQDLITNTEAFF. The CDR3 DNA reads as TGTGCCAGCAGCCAAGATCTTATCACGAACACTGAAGCTTTCTTT. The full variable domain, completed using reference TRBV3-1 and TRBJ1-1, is DTAVSQTPKYLVTQMGNDKSIKCEQNLGHDTMYWYKQDSKKFLKIMFSYNNKELIINETVPNRFSPKSPDKAHLNLHINSLELGDSAVYFCASSQDLITNTEAFFGQGTRLTVV.

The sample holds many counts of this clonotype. As DNA, the CDR3 is TGTGCCATCGGCGGGGGCACCTACGAGCAGTACTTC. Residues: CAIGGGTYEQYF. The chain has TRBV10-3 and TRBJ2-7; TRBD2 is a possible D gene (7 bases). Germline V CDR1 and CDR2: ENHRY, SYGVKD. The CDR3 is made up of 12 amino acids. Trimming shortened V by 8 bases and J by 2 bases, and 10 bases separated the two germline ends.

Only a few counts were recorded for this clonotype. The DNA of the CDR3 is TGTGCCACCAGCTCGGGAGCACACAATGAGCAGTTCTTC. This gives the protein CATSSGAHNEQFF. The chain has TRBV24-1 and TRBJ2-1; D perhaps matches TRBD2 (6 bases). Deletions cut 7 bases from V and 5 bases from J, with 11 bases between. CDR3 size: 13 residues. Looked up from germline, CDR1 is KGHDR and CDR2 is SFDVKD.

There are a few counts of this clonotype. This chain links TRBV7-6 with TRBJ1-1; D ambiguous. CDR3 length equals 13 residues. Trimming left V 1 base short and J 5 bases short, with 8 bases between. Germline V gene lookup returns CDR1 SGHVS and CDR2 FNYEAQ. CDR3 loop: CASSLDEWTEAFF. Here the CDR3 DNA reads TGTGCCAGCAGCTTAGATGAGTGGACTGAAGCTTTCTTT.

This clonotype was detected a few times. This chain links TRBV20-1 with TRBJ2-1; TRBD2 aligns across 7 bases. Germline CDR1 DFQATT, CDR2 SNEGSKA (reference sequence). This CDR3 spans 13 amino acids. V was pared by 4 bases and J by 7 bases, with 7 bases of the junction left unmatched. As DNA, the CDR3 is TGCAGTGCTACTGGACTAGTTGTGAATGAGCAGTTCTTC. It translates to CSATGLVVNEQFF.

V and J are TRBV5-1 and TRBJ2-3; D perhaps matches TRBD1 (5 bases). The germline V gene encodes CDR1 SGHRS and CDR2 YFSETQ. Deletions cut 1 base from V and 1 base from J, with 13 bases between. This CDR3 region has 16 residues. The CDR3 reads CASSLSPLGGTDTQYF. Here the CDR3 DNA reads TGCGCCAGCAGCTTGTCCCCCCTAGGGGGCACAGATACGCAGTATTTT. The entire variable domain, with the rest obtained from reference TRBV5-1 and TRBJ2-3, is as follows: KAGVTQTPRYLIKTRGQQVTLSCSPISGHRSVSWYQQTPGQGLQFLFEYFSETQRNKGNFPGRFSGRQFSNSRSEMNVSTLELGDSALYLCASSLSPLGGTDTQYFGPGTRLTVL.

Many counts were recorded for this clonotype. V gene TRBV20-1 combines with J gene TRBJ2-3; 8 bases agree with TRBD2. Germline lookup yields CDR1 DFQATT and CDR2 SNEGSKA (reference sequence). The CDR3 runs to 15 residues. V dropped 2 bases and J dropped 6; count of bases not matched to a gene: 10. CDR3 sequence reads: CSARMGLEVSDTQYF. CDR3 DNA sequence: TGCAGTGCTAGAATGGGACTAGAAGTGTCTGATACGCAGTATTTT.

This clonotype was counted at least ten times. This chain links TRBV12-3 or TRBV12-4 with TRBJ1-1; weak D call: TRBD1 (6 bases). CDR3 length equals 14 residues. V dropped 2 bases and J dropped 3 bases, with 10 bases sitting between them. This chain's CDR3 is CASSLIGGDTEAFF. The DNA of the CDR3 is TGTGCCAGCAGTTTAATAGGGGGGGACACTGAAGCTTTCTTT.

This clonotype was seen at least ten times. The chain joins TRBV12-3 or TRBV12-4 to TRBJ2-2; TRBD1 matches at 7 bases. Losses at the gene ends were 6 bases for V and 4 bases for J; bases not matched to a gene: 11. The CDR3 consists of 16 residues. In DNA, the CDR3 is TGTGCCAGCAGCTTTAAGACAGGGAAAGGCACCGGGGAGCTGTTTTTT. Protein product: CASSFKTGKGTGELFF.

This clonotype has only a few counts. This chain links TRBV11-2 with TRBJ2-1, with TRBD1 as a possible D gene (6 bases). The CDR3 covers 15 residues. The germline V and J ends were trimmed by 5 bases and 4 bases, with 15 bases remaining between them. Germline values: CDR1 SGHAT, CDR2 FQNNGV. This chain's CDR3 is CASSPMQGLYNEQFF. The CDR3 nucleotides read TGTGCCAGCAGCCCCATGCAGGGGCTTTACAATGAGCAGTTCTTC.

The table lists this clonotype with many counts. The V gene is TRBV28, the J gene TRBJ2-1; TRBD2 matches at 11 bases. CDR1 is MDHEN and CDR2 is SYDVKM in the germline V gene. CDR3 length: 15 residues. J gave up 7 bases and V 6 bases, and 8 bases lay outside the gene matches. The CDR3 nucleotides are TGTGCCAGCAGCCCTGGGGTAGCGGGAGGGAATGAGCAGTTCTTC. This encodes CASSPGVAGGNEQFF.

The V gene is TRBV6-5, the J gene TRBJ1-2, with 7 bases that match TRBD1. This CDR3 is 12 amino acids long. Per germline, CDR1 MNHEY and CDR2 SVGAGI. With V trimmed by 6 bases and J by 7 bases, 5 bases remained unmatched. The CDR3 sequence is CASRQGERGYTF. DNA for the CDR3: TGTGCCAGCAGGCAGGGGGAGCGTGGCTACACCTTC.

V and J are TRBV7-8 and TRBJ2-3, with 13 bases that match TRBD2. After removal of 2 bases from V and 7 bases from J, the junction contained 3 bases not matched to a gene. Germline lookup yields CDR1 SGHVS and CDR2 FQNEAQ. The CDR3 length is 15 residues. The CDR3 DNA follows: TGTGCCAGCAGCTTAATGGGACTAGCGGGGAATACGCAGTATTTT. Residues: CASSLMGLAGNTQYF.

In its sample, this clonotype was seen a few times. CDR3 bases: TGTGCCAGCAGTTTTCGAGAAAAGCGTGAAGCTTTCTTT. It yields the protein CASSFREKREAFF. The chain joins TRBV12-3 or TRBV12-4 to TRBJ1-1; D call uncertain. Trimming took 3 bases from V and 7 from J, leaving 12 bases between them. The length of the CDR3 is 13 residues.

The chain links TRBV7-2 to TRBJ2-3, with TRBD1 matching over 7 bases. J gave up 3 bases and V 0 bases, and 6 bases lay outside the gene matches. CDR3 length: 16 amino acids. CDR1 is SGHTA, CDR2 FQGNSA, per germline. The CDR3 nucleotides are TGTGCCAGCAGCTTAGCAATAGGGGGCAGAACAGATACGCAGTATTTT. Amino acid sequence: CASSLAIGGRTDTQYF.